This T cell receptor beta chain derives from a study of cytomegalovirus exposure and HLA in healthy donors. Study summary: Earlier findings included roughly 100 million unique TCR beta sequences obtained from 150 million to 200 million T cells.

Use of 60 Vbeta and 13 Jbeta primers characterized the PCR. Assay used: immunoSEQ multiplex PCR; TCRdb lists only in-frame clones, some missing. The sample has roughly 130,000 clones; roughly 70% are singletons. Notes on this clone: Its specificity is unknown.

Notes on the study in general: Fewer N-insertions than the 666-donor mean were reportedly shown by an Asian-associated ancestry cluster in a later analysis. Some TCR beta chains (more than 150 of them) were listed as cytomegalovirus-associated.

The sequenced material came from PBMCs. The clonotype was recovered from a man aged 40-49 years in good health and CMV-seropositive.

CDR3: CASSFRDRENQPQHF. The CDR3 region has the DNA TGTGCCAGCAGTTTCAGGGACAGAGAAAATCAGCCCCAGCATTTT. The chain combines TRBV28 with TRBJ1-5; 7 bases agree with TRBD1. This CDR3 has 15 amino acids. Germline-derived CDR1 and CDR2 are MDHEN and SYDVKM. After removal of 3 bases from V and 4 bases from J, the junction contained 6 bases not matched to a gene.